One and the same sample provided the 6 T cell receptor beta chains below, sequenced in a study of control samples from healthy donors and cancer patients. Measured with immunoSEQ multiplex PCR; TCRdb has only the in-frame clones, and not every one. The sample includes tens of thousands of clones, about 90% of them seen just once. Sequencing was carried out using blood. The source of these receptors is a woman aged 45-60 years in good health.

The gene calls are TRBV19 and TRBJ2-7; 10 bases line up with TRBD1. Germline V gene lookup returns CDR1 LNHDA and CDR2 SQIVND (reference sequence). The V segment lost 6 bases and the J segment 3 bases; nucleotides outside the gene matches: 8. This CDR3 spans 15 amino acids. In DNA form, the CDR3 reads TGTGCCAGTAGGGATTCCGGGACAGGGGACTACGAGCAGTACTTC. Its translation is CASRDSGTGDYEQYF.

This clone came up once. This sequence joins TRBV10-1 and TRBJ1-5; 12 positions agree with TRBD1. The CDR3 is 15 amino acids. The germline V gene has CDR1 WNHNN and CDR2 SYGVQD (reference sequence). V dropped 7 bases and J dropped 6; count of bases not matched to a gene: 7. CDR3 bases: TGCGCCAGCACCTTGGGACAGGGGGCATGTCAGCCCCAGCATTTT. This translates into CASTLGQGACQPQHF.

The chain carries TRBV2 and TRBJ2-1, with 9 nucleotides matching TRBD2. The CDR3 is 16 residues long. Unmatched junction bases numbered 6, after V lost 5 bases and J lost 1 base. Germline CDR1 SNHLY, CDR2 FYNNEI. The CDR3 coding sequence is TGTGCCAGCAGTCAGATGACTAGCGGTTCCTACAATGAGCAGTTCTTC. Amino acid sequence: CASSQMTSGSYNEQFF.

This chain joins TRBV29-1 and TRBJ2-6, with D tentatively TRBD1 (6 bases). The CDR3 has 14 residues. Germline CDR1 is SQVTM and CDR2 is ANQGSEA. With 7 bases removed from V and 4 bases from J, the gap between germline ends came to 14 bases. Written as DNA, the CDR3 is TGCAGCGCTGAGGGGGAGTGGGGGGCCAACGTCCTGACTTTC. As protein: CSAEGEWGANVLTF.

This clone showed up just once. The chain employs TRBV18 and TRBJ2-5; TRBD2 might be the D (6 bases). This CDR3 has 16 residues. Between the trimmed V and J ends, which lost 3 bases and 1 base, there was a span of 15 bases. Germline CDR1 is KGHSH and CDR2 is LQKENI. CDR3 DNA sequence: TGTGCCAGCTCACCGCGTGAAGGGAGGAGCCAAGAGACCCAGTACTTC. This encodes CASSPREGRSQETQYF.

The rearrangement uses TRBV6-1 and TRBJ2-1, with D unresolved. With 3 bases removed from V and 6 bases from J, the gap between germline ends came to 15 bases. From germline, CDR1 is MNHNS and CDR2 SASEGT. CDR3 size: 15 residues. In nucleotides, the CDR3 is TGTGCCAGCAGTGAGGTCCCCCTCTCCGGCAATGAGCAGTTCTTC. Translated, it gives CASSEVPLSGNEQFF.